The sequence of this TCR beta chain was determined in a study of blood T cell repertoires in COVID-19. Study details: Spain, Italy and the United States supplied samples that represented acute and convalescent COVID-19. From T cells, B-cell-depleted T cells, or PBMCs came the material, which was cDNA or gDNA.

In the source study's methods: Amplified reference gene primers provided the basis for estimating nucleated cell counts. Sequencing was performed with immunoSEQ multiplex PCR; in TCRdb, only in-frame clones are kept and a portion is missing. V and J calls and clone size are as listed in that table; D and trimming were resolved from the DNA. The sample lists around 50,000 clones, approximately 90% occurring once. V was cut by 5 bases and J by 3 bases, with 10 bases left in between. The CDR3 sequence is 14 residues long. Germline loops: CDR1 MNHEY, CDR2 SVGAGI. Sample: peripheral blood. The chain links TRBV6-5 to TRBJ2-2; maybe TRBD2 (6 bases). The source of this sequence is a man in his sixties with acute or convalescent COVID-19. The CDR3 region is CASSRTGDTGELFF. The CDR3 DNA reads TGTGCCAGCAGTCGGACGGGAGACACCGGGGAGCTGTTTTTT.